The 3 T cell receptor beta chains presented below share a single source sample, sequenced in a study of spatial heterogeneity in lung cancer. TCRdb redid the calling of the 5' RACE reads with MiXCR, one entry per CDR3 protein. The sample has around 26,000 distinct CDR3 sequences; 7% are singletons. The sample's time point: sample taken at primary tumor resection. The sample was PBMCs, taken at surgery. Receptors were obtained from a male donor with early-stage non-small cell lung cancer.

This clonotype was counted at least ten times. This rearrangement joins TRBV20-1 to TRBJ2-5; no clear D. CDR3 length: 11 amino acids. Germline CDR1 reads DFQATT; CDR2 reads SNEGSKA (reference sequence). V dropped 1 base and J dropped 4 bases, with 4 bases sitting between them. The CDR3 here is CSARVAETQYF. The CDR3 nucleotides read TGCAGTGCTAGAGTGGCAGAGACCCAGTACTTC.

J is TRBJ2-1 and V is TRBV5-6; 9 bases line up with TRBD2. The CDR3 sequence is 16 residues long. V was clipped by 3 bases and J by 7 bases; unmatched bases: 11. Germline V gene lookup returns CDR1 SGHDT and CDR2 YYEEEE. The CDR3 DNA reads as TGTGCCAGCAGCTCTCCCGGGACTAGCTATTTAAATGAGCAGTTCTTC. Translating gives CASSSPGTSYLNEQFF.

The rearrangement uses TRBV20-1 and TRBJ1-5; D not certain. V was shortened by 5 bases and J by 9 bases, with 11 bases between the two germline ends. The CDR3 consists of 11 residues. Per the germline V gene, CDR1 is DFQATT and CDR2 is SNEGSKA (reference sequence). The CDR3 protein is CSALGRSPQHF. In DNA, the CDR3 is TGCAGTGCTCTAGGCCGGTCGCCCCAGCATTTT.